This T cell receptor beta chain was sequenced for a study of cytomegalovirus exposure and HLA in healthy donors. Study context: According to later analysis, the same platform produced the 120 or so validation and over 600 first-cohort repertoires. Points from the study as a whole: TCR beta chains numbering roughly 150 were designated cytomegalovirus-associated.

Trimming took off 6 bases at V and 4 bases at J, with 10 bases between the two ends. The germline V gene has CDR1 MDHEN and CDR2 SYDVKM. There are 13 residues in the CDR3. The repertoire was sequenced with immunoSEQ multiplex PCR; TCRdb's copy has only in-frame clones and lacks some. The sample contains over 200,000 clones, about 91% of which appear only once. From the 120-subject validation cohort, which was separate from the approximately 670-subject first cohort, the donors were drawn. Of note for this clone: Its target is unknown.

Sequencing was performed on PBMCs. The chain employs TRBV28 and TRBJ1-3, with a tentative D call TRBD1 (6 bases). The origin of this receptor is a woman younger than 30 in good health and CMV-seronegative. For the CDR3, the DNA is TGTGCCAGCAGGGTTACAGGGGGAAACACCATATATTTT. This sequence encodes CASRVTGGNTIYF.